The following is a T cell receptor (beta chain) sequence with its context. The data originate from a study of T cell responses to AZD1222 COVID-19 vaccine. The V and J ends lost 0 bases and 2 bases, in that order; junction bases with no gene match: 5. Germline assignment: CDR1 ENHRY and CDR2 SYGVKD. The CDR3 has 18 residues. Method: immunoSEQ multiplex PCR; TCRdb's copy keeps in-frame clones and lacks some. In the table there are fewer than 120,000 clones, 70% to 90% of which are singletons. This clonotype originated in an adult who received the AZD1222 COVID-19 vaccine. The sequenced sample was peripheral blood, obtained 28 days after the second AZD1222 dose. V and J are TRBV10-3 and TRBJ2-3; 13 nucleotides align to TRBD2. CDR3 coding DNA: TGTGCCATCAGTGAGTCGAGGACTAGCGGGGGCTACACAGATACGCAGTATTTT. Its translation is CAISESRTSGGYTDTQYF.